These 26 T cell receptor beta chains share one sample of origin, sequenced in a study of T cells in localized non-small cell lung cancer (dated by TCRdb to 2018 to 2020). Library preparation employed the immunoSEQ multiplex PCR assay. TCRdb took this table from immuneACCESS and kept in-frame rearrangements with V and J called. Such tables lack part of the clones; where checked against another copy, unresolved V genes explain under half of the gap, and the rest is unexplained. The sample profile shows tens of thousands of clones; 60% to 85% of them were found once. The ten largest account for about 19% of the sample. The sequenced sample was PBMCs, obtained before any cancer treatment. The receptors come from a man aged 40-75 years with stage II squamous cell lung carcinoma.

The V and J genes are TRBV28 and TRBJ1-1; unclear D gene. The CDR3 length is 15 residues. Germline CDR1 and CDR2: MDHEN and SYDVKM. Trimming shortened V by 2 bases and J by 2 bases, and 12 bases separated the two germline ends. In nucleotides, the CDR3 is TGTGCCAGCAGTTTAAGTCTTTCGCGCAACACTGAAGCTTTCTTT. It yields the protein CASSLSLSRNTEAFF.

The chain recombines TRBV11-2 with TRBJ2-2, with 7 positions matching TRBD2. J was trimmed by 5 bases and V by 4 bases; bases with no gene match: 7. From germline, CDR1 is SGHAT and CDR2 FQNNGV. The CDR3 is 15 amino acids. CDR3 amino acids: CASSSGGSRTGELFF. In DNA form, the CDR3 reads TGTGCCAGCAGCTCAGGCGGGAGTCGGACCGGGGAGCTGTTTTTT.

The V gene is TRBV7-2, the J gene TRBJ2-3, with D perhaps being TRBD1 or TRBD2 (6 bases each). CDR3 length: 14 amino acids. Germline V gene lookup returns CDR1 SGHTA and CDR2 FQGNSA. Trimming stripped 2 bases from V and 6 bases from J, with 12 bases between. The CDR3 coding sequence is TGTGCCAGCAGCTTATCCGGGGGCGCGGATACGCAGTATTTT. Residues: CASSLSGGADTQYF.

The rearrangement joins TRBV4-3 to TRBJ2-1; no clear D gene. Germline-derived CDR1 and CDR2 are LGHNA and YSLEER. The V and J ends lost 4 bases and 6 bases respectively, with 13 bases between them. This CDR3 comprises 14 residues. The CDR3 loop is CASSLGGQGNEQFF. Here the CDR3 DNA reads TGCGCCAGCAGCCTCGGCGGTCAAGGCAATGAGCAGTTCTTC.

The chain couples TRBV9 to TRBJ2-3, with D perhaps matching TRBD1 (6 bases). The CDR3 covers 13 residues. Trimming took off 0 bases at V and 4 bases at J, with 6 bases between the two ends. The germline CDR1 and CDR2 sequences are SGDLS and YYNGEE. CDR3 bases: TGTGCCAGCAGCGTAGGACAGGCAGATACGCAGTATTTT. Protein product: CASSVGQADTQYF.

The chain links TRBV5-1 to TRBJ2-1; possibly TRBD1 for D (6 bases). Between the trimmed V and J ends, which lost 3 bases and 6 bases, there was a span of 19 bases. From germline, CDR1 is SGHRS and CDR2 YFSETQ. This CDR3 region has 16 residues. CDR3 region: CASSWGPQAKGNEQFF. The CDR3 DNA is TGCGCCAGCAGCTGGGGGCCACAGGCGAAAGGCAATGAGCAGTTCTTC.

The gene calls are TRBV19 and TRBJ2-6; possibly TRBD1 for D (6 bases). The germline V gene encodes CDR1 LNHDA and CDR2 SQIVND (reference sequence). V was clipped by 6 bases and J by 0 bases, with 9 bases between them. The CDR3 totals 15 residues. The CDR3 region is CASSTGTSGANVLTF. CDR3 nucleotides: TGTGCCAGTAGCACAGGGACCTCTGGGGCCAACGTCCTGACTTTC.

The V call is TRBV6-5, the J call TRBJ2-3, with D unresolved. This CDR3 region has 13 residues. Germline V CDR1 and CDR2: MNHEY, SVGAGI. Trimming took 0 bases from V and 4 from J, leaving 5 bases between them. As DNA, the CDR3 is TGTGCCAGCAGTTACTCAGTGGCAGATACGCAGTATTTT. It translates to CASSYSVADTQYF.

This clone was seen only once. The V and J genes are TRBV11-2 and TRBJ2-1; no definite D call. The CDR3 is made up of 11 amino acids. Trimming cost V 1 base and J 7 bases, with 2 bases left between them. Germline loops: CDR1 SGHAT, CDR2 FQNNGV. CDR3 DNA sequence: TGTGCCAGCAGCTTAGCAAATGAGCAGTTCTTC. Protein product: CASSLANEQFF.

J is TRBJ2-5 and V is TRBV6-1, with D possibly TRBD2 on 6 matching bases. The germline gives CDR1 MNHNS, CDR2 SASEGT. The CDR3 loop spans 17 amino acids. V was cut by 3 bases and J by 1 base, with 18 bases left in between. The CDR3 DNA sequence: TGTGCCAGCAGTGAGCCGGGAATCCTAGCGACCCAAGAGACCCAGTACTTC. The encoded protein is CASSEPGILATQETQYF.

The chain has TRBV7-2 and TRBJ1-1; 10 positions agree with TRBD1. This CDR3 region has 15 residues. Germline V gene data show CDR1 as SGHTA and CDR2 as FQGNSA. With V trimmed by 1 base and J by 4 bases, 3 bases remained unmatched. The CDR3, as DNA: TGTGCCAGCAGCTTAGTCAGGACAGGGGGCACTGAAGCTTTCTTT. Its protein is CASSLVRTGGTEAFF.

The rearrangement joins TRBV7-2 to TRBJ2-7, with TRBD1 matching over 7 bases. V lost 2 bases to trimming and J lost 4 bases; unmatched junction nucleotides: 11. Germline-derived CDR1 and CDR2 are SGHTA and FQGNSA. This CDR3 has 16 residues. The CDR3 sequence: CASSLIGPRTGYEQYF. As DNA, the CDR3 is TGTGCCAGCAGCTTAATCGGACCTCGGACAGGTTACGAGCAGTACTTC.

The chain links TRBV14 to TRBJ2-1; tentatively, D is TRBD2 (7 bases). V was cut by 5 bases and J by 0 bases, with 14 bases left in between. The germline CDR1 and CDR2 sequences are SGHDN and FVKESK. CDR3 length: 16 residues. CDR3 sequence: CASSTYRGASYNEQFF. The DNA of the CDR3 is TGTGCCAGCAGCACCTACCGGGGGGCCTCCTACAATGAGCAGTTCTTC.

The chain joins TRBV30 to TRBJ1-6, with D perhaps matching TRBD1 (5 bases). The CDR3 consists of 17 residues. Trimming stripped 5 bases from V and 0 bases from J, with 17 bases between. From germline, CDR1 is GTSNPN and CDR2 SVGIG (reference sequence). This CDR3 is CAWGDRERSSYNSPLHF. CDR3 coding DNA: TGTGCCTGGGGGGACCGGGAGAGGTCCTCCTATAATTCACCCCTCCACTTT.

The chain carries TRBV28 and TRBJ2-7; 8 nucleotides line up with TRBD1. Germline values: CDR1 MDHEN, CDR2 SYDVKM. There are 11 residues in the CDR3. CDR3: CASQGAYEQYF. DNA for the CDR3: TGTGCTTCACAGGGGGCCTACGAGCAGTACTTC.

The CDR3 DNA reads TGTGCCAGCAGCTTGGCAGGGAGCTATGGCTACACCTTC. Protein sequence: CASSLAGSYGYTF. V gene TRBV5-5 combines with J gene TRBJ1-2; D might be TRBD1 (5 bases). The CDR3 totals 13 residues. V was trimmed by 0 bases and J by 4 bases, leaving 7 bases between them. Looked up from germline, CDR1 is SGHKS and CDR2 is YYEKEE (reference sequence).

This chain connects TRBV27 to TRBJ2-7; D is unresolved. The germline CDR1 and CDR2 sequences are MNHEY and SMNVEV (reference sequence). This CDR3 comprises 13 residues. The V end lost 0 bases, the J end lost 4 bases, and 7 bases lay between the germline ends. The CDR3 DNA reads TGTGCCAGCAGTTTATCACCCGGGTACGAGCAGTACTTC. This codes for CASSLSPGYEQYF.

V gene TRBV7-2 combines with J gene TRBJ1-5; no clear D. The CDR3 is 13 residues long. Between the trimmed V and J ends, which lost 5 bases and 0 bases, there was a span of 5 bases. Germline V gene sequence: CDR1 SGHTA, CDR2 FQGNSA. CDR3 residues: CASSPFSNQPQHF. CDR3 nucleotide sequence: TGTGCCAGCAGCCCTTTTAGCAATCAGCCCCAGCATTTT.

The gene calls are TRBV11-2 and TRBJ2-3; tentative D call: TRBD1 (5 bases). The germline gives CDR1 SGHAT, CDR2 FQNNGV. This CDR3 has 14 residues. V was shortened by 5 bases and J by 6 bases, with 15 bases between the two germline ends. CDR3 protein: CASSPTQGTDTQYF. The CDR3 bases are TGTGCCAGCAGCCCCACGCAGGGAACCGATACGCAGTATTTT.

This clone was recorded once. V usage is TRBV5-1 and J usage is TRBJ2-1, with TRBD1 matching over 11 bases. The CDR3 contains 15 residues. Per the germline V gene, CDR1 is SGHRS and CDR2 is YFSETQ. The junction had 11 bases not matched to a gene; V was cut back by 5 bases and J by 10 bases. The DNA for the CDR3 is TGCGCCAGCAGACCGGGACAGGGGGTTCTTGGGGAGCAGTTCTTC. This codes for CASRPGQGVLGEQFF.

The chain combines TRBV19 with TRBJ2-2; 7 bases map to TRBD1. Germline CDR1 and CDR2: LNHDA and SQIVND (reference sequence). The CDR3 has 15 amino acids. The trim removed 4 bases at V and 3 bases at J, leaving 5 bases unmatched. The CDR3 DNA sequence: TGTGCCAGTAGTACCACCGGGACAGACACCGGGGAGCTGTTTTTT. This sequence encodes CASSTTGTDTGELFF. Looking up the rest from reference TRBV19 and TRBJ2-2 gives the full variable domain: DGGITQSPKYLFRKEGQNVTLSCEQNLNHDAMYWYRQDPGQGLRLIYYSQIVNDFQKGDIAEGYSVSREKKESFPLTVTSAQKNPTAFYLCASSTTGTDTGELFFGEGSRLTVL.

The CDR3 here is CASSFVAGAYNEQFF. The CDR3 nucleotides are TGTGCCAGCAGTTTTGTAGCGGGAGCTTACAATGAGCAGTTCTTC. The chain employs TRBV28 and TRBJ2-1; the match to TRBD2 covers 9 bases. V lost 3 bases, J lost 4 bases, and 4 bases stayed unmatched. The germline V gene has CDR1 MDHEN and CDR2 SYDVKM. CDR3 length: 15 residues.

This chain's CDR3 is CASSLVVTSTDTQYF. CDR3 sequence (DNA): TGTGCCAGCAGCTTGGTTGTTACTAGCACAGATACGCAGTATTTT. The chain joins TRBV5-4 to TRBJ2-3; no firm D call. Germline V gene lookup returns CDR1 SGHNT and CDR2 YYREEE (reference sequence). Deletions cut 0 bases from V and 0 bases from J, with 8 bases between. CDR3 size: 15 residues. The full variable domain, rest sourced from reference TRBV5-4 and TRBJ2-3, is ETGVTQSPTHLIKTRGQQVTLRCSSQSGHNTVSWYQQALGQGPQFIFQYYREEENGRGNFPPRFSGLQFPNYSSELNVNALELDDSALYLCASSLVVTSTDTQYFGPGTRLTVL.

Here the CDR3 reads CASSLVQGRAEYEQYF. The DNA of the CDR3 is TGTGCCAGCAGCTTAGTACAGGGCCGGGCGGAGTACGAGCAGTACTTC. This sequence joins TRBV7-9 and TRBJ2-7; tentative D call: TRBD1 (6 bases). Trimming took off 1 base at V and 4 bases at J, with 17 bases between the two ends. Germline V gene sequence: CDR1 SEHNR, CDR2 FQNEAQ (reference sequence). The length of the CDR3 is 16 residues.

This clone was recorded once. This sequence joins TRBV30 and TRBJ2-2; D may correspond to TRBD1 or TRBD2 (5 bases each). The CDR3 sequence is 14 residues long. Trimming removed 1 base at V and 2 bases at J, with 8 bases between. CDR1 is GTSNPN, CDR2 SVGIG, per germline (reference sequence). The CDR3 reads CAWSEGRNTGELFF. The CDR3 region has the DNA TGTGCCTGGAGTGAGGGACGAAACACCGGGGAGCTGTTTTTT. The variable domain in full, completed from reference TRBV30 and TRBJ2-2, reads SQTIHQWPATLVQPVGSPLSLECTVEGTSNPNLYWYRQAAGRGLQLLFYSVGIGQISSEVPQNLSASRPQDRQFILSSKKLLLSDSGFYLCAWSEGRNTGELFFGEGSRLTVL.

The CDR3, as DNA: TGTGCCAGCAGTTATAGTAGGGCGGGGAACACTGAAGCTTTCTTT. It specifies CASSYSRAGNTEAFF. The rearrangement joins TRBV6-6 to TRBJ1-1; D call uncertain. The V end was cut by 3 bases, the J end by 1 base, with 12 bases between. The germline V gene encodes CDR1 MNHNY and CDR2 SVGAGI (reference sequence). The CDR3 covers 15 residues.